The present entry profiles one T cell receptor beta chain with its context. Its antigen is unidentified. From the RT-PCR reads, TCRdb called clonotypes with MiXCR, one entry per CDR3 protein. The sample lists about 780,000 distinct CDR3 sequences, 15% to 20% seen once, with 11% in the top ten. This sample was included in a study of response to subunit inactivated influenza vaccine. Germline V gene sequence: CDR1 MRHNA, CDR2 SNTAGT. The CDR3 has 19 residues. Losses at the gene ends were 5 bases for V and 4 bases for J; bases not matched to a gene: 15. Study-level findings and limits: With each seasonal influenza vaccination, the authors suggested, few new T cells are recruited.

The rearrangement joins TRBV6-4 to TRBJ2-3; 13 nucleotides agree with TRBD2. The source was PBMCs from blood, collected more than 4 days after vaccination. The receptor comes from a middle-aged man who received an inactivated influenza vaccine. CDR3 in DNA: TGTGCCAGCAGTCAGATGACTAGCGGGGGGCCTAGGGTGTCAGATACGCAGTATTTT. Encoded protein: CASSQMTSGGPRVSDTQYF.